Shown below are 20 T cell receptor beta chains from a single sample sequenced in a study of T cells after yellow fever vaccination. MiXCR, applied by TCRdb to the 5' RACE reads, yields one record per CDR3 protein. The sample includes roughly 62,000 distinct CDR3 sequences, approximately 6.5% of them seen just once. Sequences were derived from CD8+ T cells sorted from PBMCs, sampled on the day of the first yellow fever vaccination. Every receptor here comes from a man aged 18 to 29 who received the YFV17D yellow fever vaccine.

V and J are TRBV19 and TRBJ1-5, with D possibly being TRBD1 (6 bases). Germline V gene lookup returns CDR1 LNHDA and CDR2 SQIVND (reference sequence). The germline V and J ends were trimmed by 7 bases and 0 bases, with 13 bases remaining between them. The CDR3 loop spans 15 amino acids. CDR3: CASTGTLYSNQPQHF. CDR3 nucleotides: TGTGCCAGTACCGGGACACTTTATAGCAATCAGCCCCAGCATTTT. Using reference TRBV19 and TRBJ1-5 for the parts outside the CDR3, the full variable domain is DGGITQSPKYLFRKEGQNVTLSCEQNLNHDAMYWYRQDPGQGLRLIYYSQIVNDFQKGDIAEGYSVSREKKESFPLTVTSAQKNPTAFYLCASTGTLYSNQPQHFGDGTRLSIL.

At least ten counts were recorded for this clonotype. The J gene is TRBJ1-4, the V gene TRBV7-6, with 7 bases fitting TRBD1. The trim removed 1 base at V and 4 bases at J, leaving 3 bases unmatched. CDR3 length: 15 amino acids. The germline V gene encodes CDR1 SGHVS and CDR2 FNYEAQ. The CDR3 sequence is CASSLEGDSNEKLFF. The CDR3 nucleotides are TGTGCCAGCAGCTTAGAAGGGGACAGTAATGAAAAACTGTTTTTT.

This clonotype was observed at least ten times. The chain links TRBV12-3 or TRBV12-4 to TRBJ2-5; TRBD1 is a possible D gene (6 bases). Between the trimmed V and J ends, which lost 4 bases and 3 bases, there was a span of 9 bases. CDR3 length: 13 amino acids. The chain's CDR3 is CASSSDSKETQYF. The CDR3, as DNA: TGTGCCAGCAGTTCGGACAGTAAAGAGACCCAGTACTTC.

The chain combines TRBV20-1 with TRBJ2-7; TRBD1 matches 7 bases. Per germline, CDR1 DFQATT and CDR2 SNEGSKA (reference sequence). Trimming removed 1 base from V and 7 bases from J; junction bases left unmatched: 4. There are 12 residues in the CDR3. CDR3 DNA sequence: TGCAGTGCTAGAGCGACAGGGTGGGAGCAGTACTTC. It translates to CSARATGWEQYF.

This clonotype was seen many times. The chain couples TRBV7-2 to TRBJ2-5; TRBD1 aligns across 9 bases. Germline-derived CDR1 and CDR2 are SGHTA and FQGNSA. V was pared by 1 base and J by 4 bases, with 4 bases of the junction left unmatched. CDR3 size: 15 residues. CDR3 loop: CASSLGTGASETQYF. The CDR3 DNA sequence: TGTGCCAGCAGCTTAGGGACAGGGGCTTCAGAGACCCAGTACTTC.

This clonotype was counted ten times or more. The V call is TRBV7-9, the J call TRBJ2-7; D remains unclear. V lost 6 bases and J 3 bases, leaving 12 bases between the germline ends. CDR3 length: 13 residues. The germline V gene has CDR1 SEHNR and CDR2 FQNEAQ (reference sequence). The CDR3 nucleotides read TGTGCCAGCAGATCCCCGTCGGGCTACGAGCAGTACTTC. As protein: CASRSPSGYEQYF. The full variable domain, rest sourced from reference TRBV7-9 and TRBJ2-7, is DTGVSQNPRHKITKRGQNVTFRCDPISEHNRLYWYRQTLGQGPEFLTYFQNEAQLEKSRLLSDRFSAERPKGSFSTLEIQRTEQGDSAMYLCASRSPSGYEQYFGPGTRLTVT.

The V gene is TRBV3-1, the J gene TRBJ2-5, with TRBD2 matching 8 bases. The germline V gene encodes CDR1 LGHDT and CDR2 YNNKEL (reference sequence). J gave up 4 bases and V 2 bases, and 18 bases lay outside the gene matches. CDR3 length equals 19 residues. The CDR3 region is CASSQKRPPGGSVRETQYF. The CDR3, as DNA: TGTGCCAGCAGCCAAAAGAGGCCCCCGGGGGGGTCTGTCCGAGAGACCCAGTACTTC.

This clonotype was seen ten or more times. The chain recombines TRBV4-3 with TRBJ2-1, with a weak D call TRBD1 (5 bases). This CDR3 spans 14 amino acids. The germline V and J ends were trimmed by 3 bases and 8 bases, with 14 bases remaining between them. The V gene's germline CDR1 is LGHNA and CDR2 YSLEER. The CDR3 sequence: CASSHQGGGDEQFF. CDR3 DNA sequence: TGCGCCAGCAGCCACCAGGGTGGTGGAGATGAGCAGTTCTTC.

The CDR3 nucleotides are TGTGCCAGCAGTTACGGGCGGGTACGAGGCTACACCTTC. Its protein is CASSYGRVRGYTF. The V and J genes are TRBV6-5 and TRBJ1-2; D ambiguous. Trimming removed 2 bases at V and 8 bases at J, with 12 bases between. Per germline, CDR1 MNHEY and CDR2 SVGAGI. The CDR3 spans 13 residues.

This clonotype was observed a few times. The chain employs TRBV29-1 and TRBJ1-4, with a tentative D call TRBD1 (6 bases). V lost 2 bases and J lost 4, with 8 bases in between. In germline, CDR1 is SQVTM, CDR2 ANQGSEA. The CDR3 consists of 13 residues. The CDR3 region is CSVETGLNEKLFF. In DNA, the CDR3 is TGCAGCGTTGAAACAGGGCTTAATGAAAAACTGTTTTTT.

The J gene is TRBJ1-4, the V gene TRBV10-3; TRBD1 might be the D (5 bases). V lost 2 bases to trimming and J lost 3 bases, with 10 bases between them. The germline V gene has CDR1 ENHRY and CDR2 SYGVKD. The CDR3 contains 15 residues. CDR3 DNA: TGTGCCATCAGTGAGATCGGGGCTCCTAATGAAAAACTGTTTTTT. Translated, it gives CAISEIGAPNEKLFF.

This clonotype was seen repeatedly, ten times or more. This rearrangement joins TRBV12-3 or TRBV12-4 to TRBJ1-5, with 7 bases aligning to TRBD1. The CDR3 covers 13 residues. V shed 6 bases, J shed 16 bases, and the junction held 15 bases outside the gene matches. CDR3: CASSGSPGTELHF. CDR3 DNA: TGTGCCAGCAGCGGGAGTCCTGGGACAGAGTTACATTTT.

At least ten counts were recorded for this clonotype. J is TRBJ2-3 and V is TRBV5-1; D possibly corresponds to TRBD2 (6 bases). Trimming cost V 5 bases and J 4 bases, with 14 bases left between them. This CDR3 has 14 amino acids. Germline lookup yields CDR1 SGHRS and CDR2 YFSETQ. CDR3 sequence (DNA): TGCGCCAGCAGGGCAGCGGGCGGAGCAGATACGCAGTATTTT. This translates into CASRAAGGADTQYF. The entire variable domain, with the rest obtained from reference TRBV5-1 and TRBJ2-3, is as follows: KAGVTQTPRYLIKTRGQQVTLSCSPISGHRSVSWYQQTPGQGLQFLFEYFSETQRNKGNFPGRFSGRQFSNSRSEMNVSTLELGDSALYLCASRAAGGADTQYFGPGTRLTVL.

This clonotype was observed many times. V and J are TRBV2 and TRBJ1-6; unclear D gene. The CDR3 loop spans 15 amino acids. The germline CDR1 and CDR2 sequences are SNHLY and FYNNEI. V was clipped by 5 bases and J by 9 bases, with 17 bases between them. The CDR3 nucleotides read TGTGCCAGCAGTACCCCTCGAGCCCTCGCTTCACCCCTCCACTTT. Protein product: CASSTPRALASPLHF.

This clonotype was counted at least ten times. CDR3 amino acids: CASSQVKLTGELFF. The DNA of the CDR3 is TGCGCCAGCAGCCAAGTCAAACTCACCGGGGAGCTGTTTTTT. The chain has TRBV4-1 and TRBJ2-2, with D unresolved. The germline V gene encodes CDR1 MGHRA and CDR2 YSYEKL. V lost 1 base and J 4 bases, leaving 7 bases between the germline ends. The length of the CDR3 is 14 residues.

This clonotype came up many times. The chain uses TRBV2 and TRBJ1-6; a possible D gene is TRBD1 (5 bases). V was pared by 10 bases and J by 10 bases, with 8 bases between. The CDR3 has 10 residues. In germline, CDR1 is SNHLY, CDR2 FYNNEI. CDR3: CATRDSPLHF. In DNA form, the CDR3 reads TGTGCCACTAGGGACTCACCCCTCCACTTT.

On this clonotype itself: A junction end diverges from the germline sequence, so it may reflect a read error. The CDR3 spells CASSDRDGSGVNVLTF. For the CDR3, the DNA is TGTGCCAGCAGCGACCGGGACGGCTCTGGGGTCAACGTCCTGACTTTC. V and J are TRBV4-2 and TRBJ2-6; D possibly uses TRBD1 or TRBD2 (5 bases each). Per the germline V gene, CDR1 is LGHNA and CDR2 is YNFKEQ. This CDR3 is 16 amino acids long.

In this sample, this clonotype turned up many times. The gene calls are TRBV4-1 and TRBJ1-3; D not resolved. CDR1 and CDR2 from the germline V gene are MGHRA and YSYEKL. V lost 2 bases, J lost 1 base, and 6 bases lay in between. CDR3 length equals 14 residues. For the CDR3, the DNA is TGCGCCAGCAGCCAACAAGAATCTGGAAACACCATATATTTT. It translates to CASSQQESGNTIYF.

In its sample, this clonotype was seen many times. The CDR3 nucleotides read TGTGCCAGCAGTGACCGGACAGGGCTGAACACTGAAGCTTTCTTT. Its translation: CASSDRTGLNTEAFF. V is TRBV2 and J is TRBJ1-1; 8 nucleotides match TRBD1. The V gene's germline CDR1 is SNHLY and CDR2 FYNNEI. V gave up 3 bases and J gave up 0 bases; unmatched junction bases: 3. This CDR3 has 15 residues. The full variable domain, with the rest looked up from reference TRBV2 and TRBJ1-1, is EPEVTQTPSHQVTQMGQEVILRCVPISNHLYFYWYRQILGQKVEFLVSFYNNEISEKSEIFDDQFSVERPDGSNFTLKIRSTKLEDSAMYFCASSDRTGLNTEAFFGQGTRLTVV.

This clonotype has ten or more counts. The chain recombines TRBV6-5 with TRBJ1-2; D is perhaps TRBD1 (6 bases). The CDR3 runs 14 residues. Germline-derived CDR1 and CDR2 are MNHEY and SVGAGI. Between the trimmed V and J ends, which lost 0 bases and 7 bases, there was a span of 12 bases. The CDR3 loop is CASSYSRGAGGYTF. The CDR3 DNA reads TGTGCCAGCAGTTACTCAAGGGGGGCGGGTGGCTACACCTTC.